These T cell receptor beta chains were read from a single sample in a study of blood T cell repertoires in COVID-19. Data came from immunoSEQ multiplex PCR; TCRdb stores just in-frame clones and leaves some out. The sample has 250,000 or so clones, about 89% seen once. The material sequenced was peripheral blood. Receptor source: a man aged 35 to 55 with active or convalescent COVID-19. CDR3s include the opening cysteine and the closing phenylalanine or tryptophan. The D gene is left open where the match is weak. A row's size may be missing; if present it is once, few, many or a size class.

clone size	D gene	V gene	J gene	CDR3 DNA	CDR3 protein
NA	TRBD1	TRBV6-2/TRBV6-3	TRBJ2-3	TGTGCCAGCAGTTACGGGGGACAGGTAGGCACAGATACGCAGTATTTT	CASSYGGQVGTDTQYF
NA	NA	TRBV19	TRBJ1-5	TGTGCCAGTACCAACCCTCGGGGGTTTCAGCCCCAGCATTTT	CASTNPRGFQPQHF
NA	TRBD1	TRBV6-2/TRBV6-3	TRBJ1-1	TGTGCCAGCAGCCCCTACAGGGGGCGCACTGAAGCTTTCTTT	CASSPYRGRTEAFF
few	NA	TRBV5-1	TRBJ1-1	TGCGCCAGCAGCTTGGACAGCCGGAACACTGAAGCTTTCTTT	CASSLDSRNTEAFF
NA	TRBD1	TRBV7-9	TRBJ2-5	TGTGCCAGCAGCTACGGACAGGGTGATAGAGAGACCCAGTACTTC	CASSYGQGDRETQYF
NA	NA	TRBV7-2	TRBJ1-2	TGTGCCAGCAGCTTACAGACTGCGAATGGCTACACCTTC	CASSLQTANGYTF
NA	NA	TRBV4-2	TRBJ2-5	TGTGCCAGCAGCCAAGACCTGGGGGACTTCCAAGAGACCCAGTACTTC	CASSQDLGDFQETQYF
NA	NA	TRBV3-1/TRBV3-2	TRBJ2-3	TGTGCCAGCAGCCCGCCAGAAGATACGCAGTATTTT	CASSPPEDTQYF
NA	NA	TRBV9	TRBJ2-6	TGTGCCAGCAGCGTAGGTGTGGGGCAGGGAAGCACATACTCTGGGGCCAACGTCCTGACTTTC	CASSVGVGQGSTYSGANVLTF
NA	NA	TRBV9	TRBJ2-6	TGTGCCAGCAGCTCGCACTTATCGGTGTACCCTACTGGGGCCAACGTCCTGACTTTC	CASSSHLSVYPTGANVLTF